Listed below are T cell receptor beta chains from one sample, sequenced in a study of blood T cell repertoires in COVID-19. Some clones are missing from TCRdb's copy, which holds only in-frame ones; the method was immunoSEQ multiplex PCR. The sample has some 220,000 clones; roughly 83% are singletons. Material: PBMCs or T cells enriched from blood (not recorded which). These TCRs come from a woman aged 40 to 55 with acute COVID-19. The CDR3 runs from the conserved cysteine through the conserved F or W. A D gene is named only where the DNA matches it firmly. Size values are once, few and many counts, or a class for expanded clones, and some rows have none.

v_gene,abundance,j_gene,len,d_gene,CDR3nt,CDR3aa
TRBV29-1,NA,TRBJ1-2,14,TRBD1,TGCAGCGTTCCAGGACAGGGCCGCTTCTATGGCTACACCTTC,CSVPGQGRFYGYTF
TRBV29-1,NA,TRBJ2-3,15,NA,TGCAGCGGGGGGCTCTCGGGGGTGAGCACAGATACGCAGTATTTT,CSGGLSGVSTDTQYF
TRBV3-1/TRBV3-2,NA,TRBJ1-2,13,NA,TGTGCCAGCAGGTCCGCCGGAGGGAGAGGCTACACCTTC,CASRSAGGRGYTF
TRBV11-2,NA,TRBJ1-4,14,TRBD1,TGTGCCAGCAGCTCAGGGACAGGGAGGGAAAAACTGTTTTTT,CASSSGTGREKLFF
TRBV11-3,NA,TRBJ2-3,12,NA,TGTGCCAGCAGCCCAGGGACTTCCACGCAGTATTTT,CASSPGTSTQYF
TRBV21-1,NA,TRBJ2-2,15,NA,TGTGCCAGCAGTAGCGGGAGTCGGGACACCGGGGAGCTGTTTTTT,CASSSGSRDTGELFF
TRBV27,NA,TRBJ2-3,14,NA,TGTGCCAGCAGTCCCCCCCTAGAGCCAGATACGCAGTATTTT,CASSPPLEPDTQYF
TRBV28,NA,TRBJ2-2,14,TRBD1,TGTGCCAGCAGTTTCGACCAGGGGGTCGGGGAGCTGTTTTTT,CASSFDQGVGELFF
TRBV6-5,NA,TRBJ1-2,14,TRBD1,TGTGCCAGCAGGTCGACAGGGGGCTGGTATGGCTACACCTTC,CASRSTGGWYGYTF
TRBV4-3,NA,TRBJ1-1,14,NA,TGCGCCAGCAGCCTGATCGGGCGGGTCACTGAAGCTTTCTTT,CASSLIGRVTEAFF
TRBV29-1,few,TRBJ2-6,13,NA,TGCAGCGTTGGAGGTGCTGGGGCCAACGTCCTGACTTTC,CSVGGAGANVLTF
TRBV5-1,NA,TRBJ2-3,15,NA,TGCGCCAGCAGCTTGGCGGGCTGGGAGAGAGATACGCAGTATTTT,CASSLAGWERDTQYF
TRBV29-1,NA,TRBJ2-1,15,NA,TGCAGCGTTGGGTTTAGCGGAAACTCCTACAATGAGCAGTTCTTC,CSVGFSGNSYNEQFF
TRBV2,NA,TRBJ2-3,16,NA,TGTGCCAGCAGTTCCCTAGGGGGAGGGCGGACAGATACGCAGTATTTT,CASSSLGGGRTDTQYF
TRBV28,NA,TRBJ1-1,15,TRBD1,TGTGCCAGCAGTTCCCGGGACAGATACCTGCTTGAAGCTTTCTTT,CASSSRDRYLLEAFF
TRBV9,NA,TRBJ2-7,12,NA,TGTGCCAGCAGCGTTGGTTTCGGCGAGCAGTACTTC,CASSVGFGEQYF
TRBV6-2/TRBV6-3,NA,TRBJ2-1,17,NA,TGTGCCAGCAGTTACACGGGACTCACCCTCTCATACAATGAGCAGTTCTTC,CASSYTGLTLSYNEQFF
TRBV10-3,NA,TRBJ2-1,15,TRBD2,TGTGCCATCAGTGAGTCTAGCGGGGGATACAATGAGCAGTTCTTC,CAISESSGGYNEQFF
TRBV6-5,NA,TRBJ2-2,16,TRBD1,TGTGCCAGCAGTTACTCCGGCAGGGGGCACACCGGGGAGCTGTTTTTT,CASSYSGRGHTGELFF
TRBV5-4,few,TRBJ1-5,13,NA,TGTGCCAGCAGCTGGGACACCAATCAGCCCCAGCATTTT,CASSWDTNQPQHF
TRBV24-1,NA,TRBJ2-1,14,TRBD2,TGTGCCACCAGTGGGGCGGGGGGCTACAATGAGCAGTTCTTC,CATSGAGGYNEQFF
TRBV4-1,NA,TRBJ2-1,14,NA,TGCGCCAGCAGCCCCTCGGAGAGCGTCAATGAGCAGTTCTTC,CASSPSESVNEQFF
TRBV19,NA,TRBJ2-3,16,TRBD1,TGTGCCAGTAGTTTCCCCGACAGGGCCACCCCAGATACGCAGTATTTT,CASSFPDRATPDTQYF
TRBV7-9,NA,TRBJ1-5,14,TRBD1,TGTGCCAGCAGCTCGACAGGGATTCCCCAGCCCCAGCATTTT,CASSSTGIPQPQHF
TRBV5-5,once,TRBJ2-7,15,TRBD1,TGTGCCAGCAGCCCGGGGACAGGGGCCTTTGATGAGCAGTACTTC,CASSPGTGAFDEQYF
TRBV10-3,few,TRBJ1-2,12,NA,TGTGCCATCAGTGAGTCGGCCTATGGCTACACCTTC,CAISESAYGYTF
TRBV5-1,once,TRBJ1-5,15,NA,TGCGCCAGCAGCTTCACAGGGCATAGCAATCAGCCCCAGCATTTT,CASSFTGHSNQPQHF
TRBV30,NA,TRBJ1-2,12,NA,TGTGCCTGGAGAAGGACAGTCTATGGCTACACCTTC,CAWRRTVYGYTF
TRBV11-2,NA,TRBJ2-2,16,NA,TGTGCCAGCAGCTTTGGAACAGTCTCGAACACCGGGGAGCTGTTTTTT,CASSFGTVSNTGELFF
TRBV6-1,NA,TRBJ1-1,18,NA,TGTGCCAGCAGTGCTTCAGGCCAGGGGTTTAGGGGCGGCACTGAAGCTTTCTTT,CASSASGQGFRGGTEAFF
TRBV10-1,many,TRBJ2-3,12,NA,TGCGCCAGCAGTGGAGGGCCAGATACGCAGTATTTT,CASSGGPDTQYF
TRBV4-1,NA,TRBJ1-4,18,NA,TGCGCCAGCAGCCAACCCCTCGTCCCAACCCACGCGGATGAAAAACTGTTTTTT,CASSQPLVPTHADEKLFF
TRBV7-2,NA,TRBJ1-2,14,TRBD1,TGTGCCAGCAGCTCCAGGGGGATAATTGGTGGCTACACCTTC,CASSSRGIIGGYTF
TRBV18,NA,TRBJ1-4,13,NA,TGTGCCAGCTCACCAAAACGGACACGGGAACTGTTTTTT,CASSPKRTRELFF
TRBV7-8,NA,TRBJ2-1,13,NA,TGTGCCAGCAGCTTAGTGGCTGACAATGAGCAGTTCTTC,CASSLVADNEQFF
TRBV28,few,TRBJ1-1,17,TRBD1,TGTGCCAGCAGTTTCACGGACAGGGGGTTGTCAGGCACTGAAGCTTTCTTT,CASSFTDRGLSGTEAFF
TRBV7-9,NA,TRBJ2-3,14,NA,TGTGCCAGCAGCCAACCCCTAAGCACAGATACGCAGTATTTT,CASSQPLSTDTQYF
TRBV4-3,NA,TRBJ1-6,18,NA,TGCGCCAGCAGCCAAGACAGGACAGCTACAATCTATAATTCACCCCTCCACTTT,CASSQDRTATIYNSPLHF
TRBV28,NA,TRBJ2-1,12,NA,TGTGCCAGCAGTTTAGGAGAACTAGGCGAGTTCTTC,CASSLGELGEFF
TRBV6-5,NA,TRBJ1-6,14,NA,TGTGCCAGCAGTTCGCACAAATCCACATCACCCCTCCACTTT,CASSSHKSTSPLHF
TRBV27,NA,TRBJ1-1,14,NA,TGTGCCAGCGGCGTGGCGGGTTGGAACACTGAAGCTTTCTTT,CASGVAGWNTEAFF
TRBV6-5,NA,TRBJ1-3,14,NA,TGTGCCAGCAGTTACGCCCAGGGAACCAACACCATATATTTT,CASSYAQGTNTIYF
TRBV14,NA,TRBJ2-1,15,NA,TGTGCCAGCAGCCAGACTAAGAGCTCCTACAATGAGCAGTTCTTC,CASSQTKSSYNEQFF
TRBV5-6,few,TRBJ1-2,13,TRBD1,TGTGCCAGCAGCGGACCGAGGACAGGGTTACACACCTTC,CASSGPRTGLHTF
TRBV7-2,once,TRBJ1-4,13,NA,TGTGCCAGCAGCTCCCCCACAATTGGAAAACTGTTTTTT,CASSSPTIGKLFF
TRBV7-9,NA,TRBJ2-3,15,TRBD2,TGTGCCAGCAGCAAAGGGACTAGCGGGTCCGATACGCAGTATTTT,CASSKGTSGSDTQYF
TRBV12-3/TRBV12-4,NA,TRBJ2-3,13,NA,TGTGCCAGCAGTTCCTCCGGGGGGCTGGAGCAGTATTTT,CASSSSGGLEQYF
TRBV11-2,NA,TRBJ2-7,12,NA,TGTGCCAGCAGCCGAAGGGAGAGCGAGCAGTACTTC,CASSRRESEQYF
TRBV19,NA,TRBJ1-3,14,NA,TGTGCCAGTCGACAGGACCACTCTGGAAACACCATATATTTT,CASRQDHSGNTIYF
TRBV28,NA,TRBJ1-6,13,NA,TGTGCCAGCGGAAGACAGCTTAATTCACCCCTCCACTTT,CASGRQLNSPLHF
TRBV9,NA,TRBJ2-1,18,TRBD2,TGTGCCAGCAGCGTAGCAGGAGCGGGGGGGCCATTCTACAATGAGCAGTTCTTC,CASSVAGAGGPFYNEQFF
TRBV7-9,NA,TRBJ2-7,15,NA,TGTGCCAGCAGCTCCTCACTTTTCCCGTCGGGGGAGCAGTACTTC,CASSSSLFPSGEQYF
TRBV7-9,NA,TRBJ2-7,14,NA,TGTGCCAGCAGCTTAGTCCCTAGCTACTACGAGCAGTACTTC,CASSLVPSYYEQYF
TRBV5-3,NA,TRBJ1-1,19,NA,TGTGCCAGAAGCAGTCCGGCCCCTGAGACAGTGGGGGGTTACACTGAAGCTTTCTTT,CARSSPAPETVGGYTEAFF
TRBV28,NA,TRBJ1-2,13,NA,TGTGCCAGCAGTTGGGCCATCTCGTGGGGCTACACCTTC,CASSWAISWGYTF
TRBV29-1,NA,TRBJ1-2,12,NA,TGCAGCGTTGATATCGCTAACTATGGCTACACCTTC,CSVDIANYGYTF
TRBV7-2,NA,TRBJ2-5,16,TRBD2,TGTGCCAGCCGTGCGGGGGGGCAGAGTCGGACAGAGACCCAGTACTTC,CASRAGGQSRTETQYF
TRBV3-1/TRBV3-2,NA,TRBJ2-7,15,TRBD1,TGTGCCAGCAGCCAAGCCGGGACAGGGAGATACGAGCAGTACTTC,CASSQAGTGRYEQYF
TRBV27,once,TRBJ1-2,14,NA,TGTGCCAGCAGTTTATCGGGCAGAAACTATGGCTACACCTTC,CASSLSGRNYGYTF
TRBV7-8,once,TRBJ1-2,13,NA,TGTGCCAGCAGACCCGGGACATCCTTCGGCTACACCTTC,CASRPGTSFGYTF